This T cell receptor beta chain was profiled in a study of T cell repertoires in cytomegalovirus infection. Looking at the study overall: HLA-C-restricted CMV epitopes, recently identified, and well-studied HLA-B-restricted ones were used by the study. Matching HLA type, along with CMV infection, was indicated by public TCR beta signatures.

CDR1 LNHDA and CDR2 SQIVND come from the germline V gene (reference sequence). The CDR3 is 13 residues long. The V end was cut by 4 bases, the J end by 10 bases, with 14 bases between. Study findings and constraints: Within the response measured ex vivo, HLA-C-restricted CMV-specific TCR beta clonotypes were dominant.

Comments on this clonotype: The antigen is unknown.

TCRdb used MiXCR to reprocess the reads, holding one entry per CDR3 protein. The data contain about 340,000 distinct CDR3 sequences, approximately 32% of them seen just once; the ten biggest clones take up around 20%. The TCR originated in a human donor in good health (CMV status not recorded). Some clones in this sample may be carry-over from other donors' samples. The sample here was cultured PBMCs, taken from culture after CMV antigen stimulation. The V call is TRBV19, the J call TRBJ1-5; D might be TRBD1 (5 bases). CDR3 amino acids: CASSRTGPSPQHF. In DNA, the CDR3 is TGTGCCAGTAGTAGGACGGGGCCTTCACCCCAGCATTTT.